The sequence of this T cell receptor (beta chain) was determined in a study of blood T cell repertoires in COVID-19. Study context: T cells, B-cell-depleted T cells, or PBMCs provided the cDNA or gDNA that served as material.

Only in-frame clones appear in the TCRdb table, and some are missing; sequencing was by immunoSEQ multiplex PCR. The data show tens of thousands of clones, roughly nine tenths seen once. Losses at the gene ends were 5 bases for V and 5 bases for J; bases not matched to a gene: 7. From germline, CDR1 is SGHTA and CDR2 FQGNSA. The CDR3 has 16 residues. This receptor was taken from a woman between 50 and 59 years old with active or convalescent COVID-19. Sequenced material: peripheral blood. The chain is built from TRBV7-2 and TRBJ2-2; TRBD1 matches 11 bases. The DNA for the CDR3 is TGTGCCAGCAGCCGGGCCGGGACAGGGGGAACCGGGGAGCTGTTTTTT. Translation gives CASSRAGTGGTGELFF.